This is a list of T cell receptor beta chains from one sample in a study of vaccination effects on CD4 cells after COVID-19. The method was immunoSEQ multiplex PCR; TCRdb's version includes in-frame clones alone and lacks a portion of them. The sample contains some 50,000 clones, roughly 72% of which appear only once. These receptors have no known antigen. Sequencing was performed on CD4+ T cells from PBMCs cultured without peptide, taken before COVID-19 vaccination. These TCRs come from a human donor who had a prior SARS-CoV-2 infection. The CDR3 runs from the conserved cysteine through the conserved F or W. Each record gives: D gene, J gene, V gene, CDR3 protein, CDR3 DNA. A D gene is named only where the DNA matches it firmly.

NA,TRBJ2-7,TRBV3-1/TRBV3-2,CASSQFYEQYF,TGTGCCAGCAGCCAGTTTTACGAGCAGTACTTC
NA,TRBJ1-6,TRBV7-9,CASSLELASPLHF,TGTGCCAGCAGCTTAGAATTGGCCTCACCCCTCCACTTT
NA,TRBJ2-2,TRBV24-1,CATSDPGLGGGELFF,TGTGCCACCAGTGATCCCGGGCTCGGAGGCGGGGAGCTGTTTTTT
TRBD2,TRBJ2-1,TRBV4-3,CASSQDPREYNEQFF,TGCGCCAGCAGCCAAGATCCGCGGGAGTACAATGAGCAGTTCTTC
NA,TRBJ2-7,TRBV24-1,CATSDLLTPYEQYF,TGTGCCACCAGTGATTTGTTGACCCCCTACGAGCAGTACTTC
NA,TRBJ2-1,TRBV6-2/TRBV6-3,CASSYRPAGSSYNEQFF,TGTGCCAGCAGTTACCGACCAGCGGGTTCCTCCTACAATGAGCAGTTCTTC
NA,TRBJ2-3,TRBV7-2,CASSLNLVDTQYF,TGTGCCAGCAGCTTGAACCTGGTAGATACGCAGTATTTT
TRBD1,TRBJ2-5,TRBV24-1,CATSDRTGFQETQYF,TGTGCCACCAGTGATCGGACAGGTTTCCAAGAGACCCAGTACTTC
NA,TRBJ2-2,TRBV5-1,CASSLQENTGELFF,TGCGCCAGCAGCTTACAGGAGAACACCGGGGAGCTGTTTTTT
NA,TRBJ1-1,TRBV7-2,CASSPDPNTEAFF,TGTGCCAGCAGCCCAGACCCGAACACTGAAGCTTTCTTT
TRBD2,TRBJ2-6,TRBV19,CASRAAGTGANVLTF,TGTGCCAGTAGAGCAGCGGGGACCGGGGCCAACGTCCTGACTTTC